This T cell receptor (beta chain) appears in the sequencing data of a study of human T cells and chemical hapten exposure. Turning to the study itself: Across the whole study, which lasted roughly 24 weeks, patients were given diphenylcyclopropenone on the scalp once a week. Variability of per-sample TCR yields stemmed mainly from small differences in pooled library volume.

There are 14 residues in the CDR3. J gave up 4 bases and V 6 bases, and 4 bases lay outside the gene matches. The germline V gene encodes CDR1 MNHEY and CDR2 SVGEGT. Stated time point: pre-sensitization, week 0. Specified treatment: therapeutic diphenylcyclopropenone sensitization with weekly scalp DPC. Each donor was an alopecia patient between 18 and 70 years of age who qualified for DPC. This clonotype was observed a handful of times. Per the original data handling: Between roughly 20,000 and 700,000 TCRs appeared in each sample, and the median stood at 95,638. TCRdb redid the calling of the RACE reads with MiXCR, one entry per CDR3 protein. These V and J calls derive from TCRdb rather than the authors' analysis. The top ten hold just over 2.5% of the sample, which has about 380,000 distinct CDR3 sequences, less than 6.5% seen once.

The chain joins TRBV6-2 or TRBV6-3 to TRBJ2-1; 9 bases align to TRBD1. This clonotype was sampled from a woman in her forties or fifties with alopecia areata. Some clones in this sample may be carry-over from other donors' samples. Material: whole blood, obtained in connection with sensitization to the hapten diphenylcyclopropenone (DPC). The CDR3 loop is CASRLTGGYNEQFF. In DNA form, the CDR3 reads TGTGCCAGCAGACTGACAGGGGGTTACAATGAGCAGTTCTTC.